These 2 T cell receptor beta chains came from one sample sequenced in a study of blood T cell repertoires in COVID-19. Method: immunoSEQ multiplex PCR; TCRdb's copy keeps in-frame clones and lacks some. The table lists some 57,000 clones, 80% to 95% of them singletons. Sequences were obtained from peripheral blood. These receptors were taken from a human donor in a cohort sampled during active COVID-19.

This clone was picked up one time. V and J are TRBV2 and TRBJ2-1; D is perhaps TRBD2 (5 bases). The CDR3 has 12 residues. V lost 4 bases and J lost 7, with 8 bases in between. Germline V CDR1 and CDR2: SNHLY, FYNNEI. The CDR3 loop reads CASSGGVNEQFF. The CDR3 DNA is TGTGCCAGCAGTGGGGGAGTGAATGAGCAGTTCTTC.

J is TRBJ2-7 and V is TRBV7-9; 9 nucleotides line up with TRBD1. Per the germline V gene, CDR1 is SEHNR and CDR2 is FQNEAQ (reference sequence). This CDR3 has 14 residues. The junction had 6 bases not matched to a gene; V was cut back by 5 bases and J by 4 bases. The CDR3 sequence is CASSQVQGAYEQYF. As DNA, the CDR3 is TGTGCCAGCAGCCAGGTACAGGGGGCATACGAGCAGTACTTC.